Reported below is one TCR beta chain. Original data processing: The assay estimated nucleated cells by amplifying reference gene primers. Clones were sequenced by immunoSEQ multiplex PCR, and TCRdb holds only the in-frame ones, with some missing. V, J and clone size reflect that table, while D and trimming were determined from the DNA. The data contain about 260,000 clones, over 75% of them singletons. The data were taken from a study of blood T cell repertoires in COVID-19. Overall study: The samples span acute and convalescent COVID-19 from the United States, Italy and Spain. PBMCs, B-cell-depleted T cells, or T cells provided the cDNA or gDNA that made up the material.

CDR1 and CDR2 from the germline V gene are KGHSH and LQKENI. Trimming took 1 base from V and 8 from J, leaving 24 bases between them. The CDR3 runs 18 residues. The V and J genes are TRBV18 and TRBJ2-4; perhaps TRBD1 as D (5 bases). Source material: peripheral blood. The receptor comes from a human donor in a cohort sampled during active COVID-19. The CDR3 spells CASSPQFRPDGIRDIQYF. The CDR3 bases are TGTGCCAGCTCACCACAATTTCGGCCGGACGGAATCAGGGACATTCAGTACTTC.